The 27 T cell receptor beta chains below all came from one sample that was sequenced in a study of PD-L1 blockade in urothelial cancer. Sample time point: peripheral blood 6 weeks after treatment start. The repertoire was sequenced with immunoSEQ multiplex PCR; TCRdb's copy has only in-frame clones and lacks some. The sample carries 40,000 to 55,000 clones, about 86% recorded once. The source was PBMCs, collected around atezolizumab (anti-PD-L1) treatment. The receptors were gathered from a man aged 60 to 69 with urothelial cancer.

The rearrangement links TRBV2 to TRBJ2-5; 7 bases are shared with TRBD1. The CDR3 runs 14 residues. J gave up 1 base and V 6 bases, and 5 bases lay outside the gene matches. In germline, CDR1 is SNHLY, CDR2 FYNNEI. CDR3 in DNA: TGTGCCAGCAGACAGGGGTACGTCCAAGAGACCCAGTACTTC. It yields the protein CASRQGYVQETQYF.

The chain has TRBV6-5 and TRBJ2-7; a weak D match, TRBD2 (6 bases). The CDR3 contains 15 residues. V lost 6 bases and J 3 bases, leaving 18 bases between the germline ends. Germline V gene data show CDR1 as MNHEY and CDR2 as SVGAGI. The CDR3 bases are TGTGCCAGCAGGCGGTATGAGACGGGAGTCTACGAGCAGTACTTC. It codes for CASRRYETGVYEQYF.

CDR3 in DNA: TGTGCCAGCAGCCGGGACAGCGAGAACACTGAAGCTTTCTTT. The encoded protein is CASSRDSENTEAFF. V is TRBV6-5 and J is TRBJ1-1; 7 bases line up with TRBD1. Germline lookup yields CDR1 MNHEY and CDR2 SVGAGI. The CDR3 runs to 14 residues. Losses at the gene ends were 6 bases for V and 1 base for J; bases not matched to a gene: 5.

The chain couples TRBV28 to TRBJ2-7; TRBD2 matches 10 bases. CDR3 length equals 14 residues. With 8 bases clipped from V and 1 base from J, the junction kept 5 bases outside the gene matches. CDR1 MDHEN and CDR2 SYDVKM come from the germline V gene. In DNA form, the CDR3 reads TGTGCCAGCGAGAAGCGGGGGGGGTCCTACGAGCAGTACTTC. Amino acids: CASEKRGGSYEQYF.

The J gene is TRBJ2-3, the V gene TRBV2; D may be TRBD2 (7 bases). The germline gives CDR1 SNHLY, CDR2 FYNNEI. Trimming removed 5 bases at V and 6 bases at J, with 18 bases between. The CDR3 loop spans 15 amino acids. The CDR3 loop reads CASSKAGAVQDTQYF. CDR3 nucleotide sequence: TGTGCCAGCAGTAAGGCGGGGGCAGTCCAGGATACGCAGTATTTT.

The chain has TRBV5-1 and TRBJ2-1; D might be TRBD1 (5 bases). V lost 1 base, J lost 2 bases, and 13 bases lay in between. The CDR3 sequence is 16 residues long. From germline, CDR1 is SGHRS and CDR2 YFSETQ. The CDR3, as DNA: TGCGCCAGCAGCTTGCAGGGTTCCACCGCCTACAATGAGCAGTTCTTC. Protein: CASSLQGSTAYNEQFF.

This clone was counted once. The CDR3 DNA follows: TGCGCCAGCAGCCGGGTTAGCGGGCCCCAAAACATTCAGTACTTC. Its translation: CASSRVSGPQNIQYF. The J gene is TRBJ2-4, the V gene TRBV5-1, with TRBD2 identical over 7 bases. CDR3 length equals 15 residues. With 4 bases clipped from V and 5 bases from J, the junction kept 9 bases outside the gene matches. CDR1 is SGHRS and CDR2 is YFSETQ in the germline V gene.

CDR3 sequence: CASSGQGNTEAFF. The CDR3 nucleotides are TGTGCCAGCAGCGGTCAGGGAAACACTGAAGCTTTCTTT. The chain combines TRBV11-2 with TRBJ1-1; maybe TRBD1 (5 bases). Deletions cut 5 bases from V and 2 bases from J, with 9 bases between. The CDR3 is 13 residues long. Germline V gene sequence: CDR1 SGHAT, CDR2 FQNNGV. Filled out from reference TRBV11-2 and TRBJ1-1, the complete variable domain reads EAGVAQSPRYKIIEKRQSVAFWCNPISGHATLYWYQQILGQGPKLLIQFQNNGVVDDSQLPKDRFSAERLKGVDSTLKIQPAKLEDSAVYLCASSGQGNTEAFFGQGTRLTVV.

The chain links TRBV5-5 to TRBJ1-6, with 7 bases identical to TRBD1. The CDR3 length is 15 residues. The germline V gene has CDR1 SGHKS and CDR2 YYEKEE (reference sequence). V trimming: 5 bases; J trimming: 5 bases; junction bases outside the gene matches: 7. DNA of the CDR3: TGTGCCAGCAGAGACAGGGTTTCGGATAATTCACCCCTCCACTTT. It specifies CASRDRVSDNSPLHF.

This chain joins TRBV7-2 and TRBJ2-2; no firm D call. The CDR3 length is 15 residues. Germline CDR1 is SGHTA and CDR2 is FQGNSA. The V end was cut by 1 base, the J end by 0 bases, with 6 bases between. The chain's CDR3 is CASSLGTANTGELFF. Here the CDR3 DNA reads TGTGCCAGCAGCTTAGGCACAGCGAACACCGGGGAGCTGTTTTTT.

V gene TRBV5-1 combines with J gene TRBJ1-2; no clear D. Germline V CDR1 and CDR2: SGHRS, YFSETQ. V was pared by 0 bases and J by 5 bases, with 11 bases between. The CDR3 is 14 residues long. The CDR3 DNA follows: TGCGCCAGCAGCTTGGAGCGGCTGGTTTATGGCTACACCTTC. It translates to CASSLERLVYGYTF.

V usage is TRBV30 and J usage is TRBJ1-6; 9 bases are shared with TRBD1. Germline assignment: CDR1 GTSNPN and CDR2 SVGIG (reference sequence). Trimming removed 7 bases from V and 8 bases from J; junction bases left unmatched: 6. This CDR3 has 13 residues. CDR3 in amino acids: CASRGQGDSPLHF. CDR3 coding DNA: TGTGCCTCCCGGGGACAGGGAGATTCACCCCTCCACTTT.

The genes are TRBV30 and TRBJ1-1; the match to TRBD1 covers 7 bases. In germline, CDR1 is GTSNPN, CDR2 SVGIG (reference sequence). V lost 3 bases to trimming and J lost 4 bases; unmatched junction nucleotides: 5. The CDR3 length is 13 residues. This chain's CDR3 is CAWSGRGVTEAFF. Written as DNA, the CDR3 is TGTGCCTGGAGCGGCAGGGGGGTCACTGAAGCTTTCTTT.

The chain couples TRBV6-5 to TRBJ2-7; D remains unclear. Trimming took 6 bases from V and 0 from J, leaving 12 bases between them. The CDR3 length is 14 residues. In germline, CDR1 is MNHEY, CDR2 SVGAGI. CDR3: CASREQTTSYEQYF. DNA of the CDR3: TGTGCCAGCAGAGAACAGACAACCTCCTACGAGCAGTACTTC.

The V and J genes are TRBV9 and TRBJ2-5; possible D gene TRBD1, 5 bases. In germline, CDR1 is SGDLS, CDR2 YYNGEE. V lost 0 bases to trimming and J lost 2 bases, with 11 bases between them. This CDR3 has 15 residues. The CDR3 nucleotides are TGTGCCAGCAGCGTAGCGGCGCAGGGACAAGAGACCCAGTACTTC. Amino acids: CASSVAAQGQETQYF. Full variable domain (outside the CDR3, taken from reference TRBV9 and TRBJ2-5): DSGVTQTPKHLITATGQRVTLRCSPRSGDLSVYWYQQSLDQGLQFLIQYYNGEERAKGNILERFSAQQFPDLHSELNLSSLELGDSALYFCASSVAAQGQETQYFGPGTRLLVL.

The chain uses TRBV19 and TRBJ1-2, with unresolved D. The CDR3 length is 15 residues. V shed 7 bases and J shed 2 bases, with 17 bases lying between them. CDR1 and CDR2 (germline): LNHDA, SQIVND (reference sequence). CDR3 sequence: CASTPGNNINYGYTF. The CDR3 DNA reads TGTGCCAGTACCCCGGGAAACAATATAAACTATGGCTACACCTTC.

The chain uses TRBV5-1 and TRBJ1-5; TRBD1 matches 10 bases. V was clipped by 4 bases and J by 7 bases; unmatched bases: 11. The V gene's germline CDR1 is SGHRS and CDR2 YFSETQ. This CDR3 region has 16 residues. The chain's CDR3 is CASSPGVDRGRQPQHF. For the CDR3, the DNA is TGCGCCAGCAGCCCTGGGGTCGACAGGGGGCGGCAGCCCCAGCATTTT.

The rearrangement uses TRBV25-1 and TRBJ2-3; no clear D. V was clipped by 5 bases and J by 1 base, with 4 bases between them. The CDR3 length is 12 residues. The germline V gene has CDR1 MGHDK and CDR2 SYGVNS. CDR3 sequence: CASSPGTDTQYF. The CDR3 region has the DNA TGTGCCAGCAGTCCAGGCACAGATACGCAGTATTTT.

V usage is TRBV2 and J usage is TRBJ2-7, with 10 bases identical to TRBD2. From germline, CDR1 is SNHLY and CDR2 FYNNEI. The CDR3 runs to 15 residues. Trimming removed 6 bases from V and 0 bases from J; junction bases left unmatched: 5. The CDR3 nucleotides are TGTGCCAGCAGGCGCTTAGCGGGGGGCTCCTACGAGCAGTACTTC. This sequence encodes CASRRLAGGSYEQYF.

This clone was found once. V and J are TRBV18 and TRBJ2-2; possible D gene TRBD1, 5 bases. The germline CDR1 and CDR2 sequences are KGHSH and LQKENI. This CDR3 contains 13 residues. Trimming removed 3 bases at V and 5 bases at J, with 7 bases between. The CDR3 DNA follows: TGTGCCAGCTCACCTCAGGGAACCGGGGAGCTGTTTTTT. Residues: CASSPQGTGELFF.

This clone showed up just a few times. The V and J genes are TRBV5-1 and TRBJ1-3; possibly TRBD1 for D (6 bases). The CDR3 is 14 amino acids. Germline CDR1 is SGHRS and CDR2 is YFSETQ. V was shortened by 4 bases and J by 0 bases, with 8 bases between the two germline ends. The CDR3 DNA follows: TGCGCCAGCAGCCCGGACAGCTCTGGAAACACCATATATTTT. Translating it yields CASSPDSSGNTIYF.

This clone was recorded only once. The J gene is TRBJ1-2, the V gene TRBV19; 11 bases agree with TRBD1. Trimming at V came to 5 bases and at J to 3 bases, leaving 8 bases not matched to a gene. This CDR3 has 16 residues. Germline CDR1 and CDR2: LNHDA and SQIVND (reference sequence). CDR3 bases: TGTGCCAGTAGTCCGATCAGGACAGGGGGCGACTATGGCTACACCTTC. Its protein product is CASSPIRTGGDYGYTF.

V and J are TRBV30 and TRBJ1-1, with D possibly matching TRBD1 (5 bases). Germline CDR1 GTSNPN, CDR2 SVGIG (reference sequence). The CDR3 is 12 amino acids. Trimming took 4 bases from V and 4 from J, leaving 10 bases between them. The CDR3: CAWKSGGTEAFF. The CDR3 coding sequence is TGTGCCTGGAAAAGCGGGGGCACTGAAGCTTTCTTT.

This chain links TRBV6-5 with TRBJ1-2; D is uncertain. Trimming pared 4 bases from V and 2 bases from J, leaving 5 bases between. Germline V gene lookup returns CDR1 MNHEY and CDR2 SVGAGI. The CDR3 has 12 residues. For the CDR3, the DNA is TGTGCCAGCAGTTCGGGGAACTATGGCTACACCTTC. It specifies CASSSGNYGYTF.

CDR3 nucleotide sequence: TGTGCCAGCAGCTCCCGAGGGCAGACGCTCGAAGCTTTCTTT. It is translated as CASSSRGQTLEAFF. The J gene is TRBJ1-1, the V gene TRBV11-2; D not certain. The CDR3 is 14 residues long. V lost 4 bases to trimming and J lost 8 bases, with 17 bases between them. The V gene's germline CDR1 is SGHAT and CDR2 FQNNGV.

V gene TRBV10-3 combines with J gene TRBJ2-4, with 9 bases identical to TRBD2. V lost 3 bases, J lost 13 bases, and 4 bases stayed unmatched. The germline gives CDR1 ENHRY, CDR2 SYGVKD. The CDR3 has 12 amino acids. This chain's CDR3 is CAISDGLAGQYF. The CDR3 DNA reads TGTGCCATCAGTGACGGGCTAGCGGGGCAGTACTTC.

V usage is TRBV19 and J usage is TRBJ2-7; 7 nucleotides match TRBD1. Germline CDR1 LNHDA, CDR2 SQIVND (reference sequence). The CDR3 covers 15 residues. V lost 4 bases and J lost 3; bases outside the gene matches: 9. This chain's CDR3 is CASSTPGTVYYEQYF. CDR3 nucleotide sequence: TGTGCCAGTAGTACGCCCGGGACAGTATACTACGAGCAGTACTTC. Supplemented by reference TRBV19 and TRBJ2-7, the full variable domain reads DGGITQSPKYLFRKEGQNVTLSCEQNLNHDAMYWYRQDPGQGLRLIYYSQIVNDFQKGDIAEGYSVSREKKESFPLTVTSAQKNPTAFYLCASSTPGTVYYEQYFGPGTRLTVT.